The clone carrying this TCR beta chain was picked up a small number of times. Its antigen is unknown. These data are taken from a study of beta chain features in type 1 diabetes. Regarding the study as a whole: Significant though moderate, a shortening of TCRB CDR3s appeared in all four CD4+ subsets of Type 1 diabetes patients.

Trimming stripped 5 bases from V and 0 bases from J, with 8 bases between. CDR3 length: 13 residues. The germline V gene encodes CDR1 SEHNR and CDR2 FQNEAQ (reference sequence). Every isolated RNA sample was fully reverse transcribed, so sequencing captured expressed TCRB transcripts. Produced via immunoSEQ multiplex PCR; TCRdb's table is partial and in-frame only. Of under 400,000 clones listed, roughly 12% were seen once; the top ten hold 0.0095% to 0.012%. The TCR originated in a woman in her late teens or twenties with type 1 diabetes. The gene calls are TRBV7-9 and TRBJ2-7; D gene unclear. What was sequenced was naive CD4+ T cells from blood. CDR3 sequence reads: CASSQSISYEQYF. CDR3 nucleotide sequence: TGTGCCAGCAGCCAATCAATCTCCTACGAGCAGTACTTC.